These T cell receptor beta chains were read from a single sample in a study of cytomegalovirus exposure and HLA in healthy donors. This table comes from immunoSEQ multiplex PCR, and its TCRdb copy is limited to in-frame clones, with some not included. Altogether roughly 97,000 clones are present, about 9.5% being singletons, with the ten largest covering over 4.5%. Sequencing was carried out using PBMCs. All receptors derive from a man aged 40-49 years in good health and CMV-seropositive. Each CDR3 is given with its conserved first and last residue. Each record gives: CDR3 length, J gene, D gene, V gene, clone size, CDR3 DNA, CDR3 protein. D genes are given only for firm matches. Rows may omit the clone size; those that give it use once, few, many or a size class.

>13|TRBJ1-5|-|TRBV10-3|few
TGTGCCATCAGTGCGGGGGAGACTCAGCCCCAGCATTTT
CAISAGETQPQHF
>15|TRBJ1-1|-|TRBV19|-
TGTGCCAGTACCATCGGGAGGGGACTGGACACTGAAGCTTTCTTT
CASTIGRGLDTEAFF
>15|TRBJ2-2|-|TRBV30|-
TGTGCCTGGAGCCTGAGGCAAGCGGGCACCGGGGAGCTGTTTTTT
CAWSLRQAGTGELFF
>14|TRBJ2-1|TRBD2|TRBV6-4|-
TGTGCCATCTCGCGGCTAGCGGGAGGAAATGAGCAGTTCTTC
CAISRLAGGNEQFF
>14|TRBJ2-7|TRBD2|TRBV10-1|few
TGCGCCAGCACCGGGACTAGCGGGATGTACGAGCAGTACTTC
CASTGTSGMYEQYF
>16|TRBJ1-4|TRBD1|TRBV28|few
TGTGCCAGCAGTTCTCGGGACAGGGGGCAAGATGAAAAACTGTTTTTT
CASSSRDRGQDEKLFF
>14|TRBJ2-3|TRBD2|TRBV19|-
TGTGCCAGTAGTCGACTAGCGCGCACAGATACGCAGTATTTT
CASSRLARTDTQYF
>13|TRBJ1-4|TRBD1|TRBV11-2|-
TGTGCCAGCAGCTCGCGACAGGGAGAAAAACTGTTTTTT
CASSSRQGEKLFF
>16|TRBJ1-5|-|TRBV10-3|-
TGTGCCATCAGTGAGTCCTTCGCAGCCCGGGGGCAGCCCCAGCATTTT
CAISESFAARGQPQHF
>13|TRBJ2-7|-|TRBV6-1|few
TGTGCCAGCAGCACTAGAGGGTTCTACGAGCAGTACTTC
CASSTRGFYEQYF
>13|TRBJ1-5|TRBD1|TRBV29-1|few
TGCAGCGTTGCAGGGGGAGTGGATCAGCCCCAGCATTTT
CSVAGGVDQPQHF
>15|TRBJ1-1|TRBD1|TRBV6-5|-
TGTGCCAGCAGTCATGGGACAGGGGGCCGGGTTGAAGCTTTCTTT
CASSHGTGGRVEAFF
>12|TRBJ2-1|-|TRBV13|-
TGTGCCAGCAGCTTAGCGTTAAATGAGCAGTTCTTC
CASSLALNEQFF
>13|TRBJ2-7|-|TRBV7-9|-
TGTGCCACCTCCATGGGTTTCCGGGGGGAGCAGTACTTC
CATSMGFRGEQYF
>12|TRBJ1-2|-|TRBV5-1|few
TGCGCCAGCAGTCCGCCAGGGGATGGCTACACCTTC
CASSPPGDGYTF
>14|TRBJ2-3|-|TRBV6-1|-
TGTGCCAACGAGGCGGGCACGAGCACAGATACGCAGTATTTT
CANEAGTSTDTQYF
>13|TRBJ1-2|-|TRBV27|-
TGTGCCAGCAGTTTCGGGGGAGATCGGGGCTACACCTTC
CASSFGGDRGYTF
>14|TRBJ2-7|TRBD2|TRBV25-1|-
TGTGCCAGCAGTGTGGATAGCGGGAGCCACGAGCAGTACTTC
CASSVDSGSHEQYF
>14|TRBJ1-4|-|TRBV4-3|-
TGCGCCAGCAGCCAAGGGCACGCTAATGAAAAACTGTTTTTT
CASSQGHANEKLFF